Listed here is a single T cell receptor (beta chain). Its antigen is not identified. The record originates from a study of CD8 T cells in ankylosing spondylitis. Quantitative 5'-RACE with molecular barcodes produced the TCR beta libraries. TCRdb redid the calling of the 5' RACE reads with MiXCR, one entry per CDR3 protein. Here the sample spans some 700,000 distinct CDR3 sequences, under 20% being singletons. CDR3 length: 12 amino acids. J lost 5 bases, V lost 7 bases, and 8 bases had no gene match. Germline assignment: CDR1 SQVTM and CDR2 ANQGSEA. Findings and caveats of the study: Matched ankylosing spondylitis synovial fluid reportedly showed significant enrichment of disease-linked clones. A TCR beta motif made of about 8 highly homologous variants seemed typical of ankylosing spondylitis blood. Certain motif variants had earlier appeared in reactive arthritis synovial fluid and blood. As for the disease-linked clones, they showed a CD8+ phenotype and occurred at relatively low frequencies in peripheral blood.

The source of this sequence is a male donor with ankylosing spondylitis. Sample: blood, either unsorted or a sorted T cell fraction (not recorded which). This chain connects TRBV29-1 to TRBJ2-7; 7 nucleotides match TRBD1. This chain's CDR3 is CSGGTDTNEQYF. DNA of the CDR3: TGCAGCGGTGGGACAGACACTAACGAGCAGTACTTC.